The rows below give T cell receptor beta chains drawn from one sample of a study of CD8 T cells in ankylosing spondylitis. MiXCR was run by TCRdb on the 5' RACE reads, yielding one entry per CDR3 protein. The sample lists over 400,000 distinct CDR3 sequences; 25% to 30% were seen once. Material for sequencing was blood, either unsorted or a sorted T cell fraction (not recorded which). Receptors originate from a male donor with ankylosing spondylitis. The CDR3 runs from the conserved cysteine through the conserved F or W. Fields, in order: V gene, J gene, D gene, CDR3 protein. A D gene is named only where the DNA matches it firmly.

v_call: TRBV12-3/TRBV12-4
j_call: TRBJ2-7
d_call: NA
cdr3_aa: CASSLKSPAYAGEQYF

v_call: TRBV10-2
j_call: TRBJ1-1
d_call: NA
cdr3_aa: CASSDGRANTEAFF

v_call: TRBV29-1
j_call: TRBJ1-3
d_call: NA
cdr3_aa: CSVEGFGNTIYF

v_call: TRBV3-1
j_call: TRBJ1-6
d_call: TRBD1
cdr3_aa: CASSRGTGSSPLHF

v_call: TRBV20-1
j_call: TRBJ2-3
d_call: TRBD2
cdr3_aa: CSASGTTDTQYF

v_call: TRBV18
j_call: TRBJ2-1
d_call: TRBD2
cdr3_aa: CASSLSGSVEQFF

v_call: TRBV12-3/TRBV12-4
j_call: TRBJ2-3
d_call: TRBD2
cdr3_aa: CASSPREGLQDTQYF

v_call: TRBV12-3/TRBV12-4
j_call: TRBJ2-7
d_call: NA
cdr3_aa: CASSPLGGDHEQYF

v_call: TRBV5-1
j_call: TRBJ1-2
d_call: NA
cdr3_aa: CASRDEGQNYGYTF

v_call: TRBV29-1
j_call: TRBJ2-6
d_call: NA
cdr3_aa: CSVEGRYGGTGPNVLTF

v_call: TRBV6-2/TRBV6-3
j_call: TRBJ2-1
d_call: TRBD2
cdr3_aa: CASSYSSGAVKHVF

v_call: TRBV28
j_call: TRBJ2-5
d_call: NA
cdr3_aa: CASSLDGPETQYF

v_call: TRBV5-1
j_call: TRBJ2-3
d_call: TRBD1
cdr3_aa: CASSLTLTGEAFTDTQYF

v_call: TRBV14
j_call: TRBJ2-2
d_call: NA
cdr3_aa: CASSQGGWTGELFF

v_call: TRBV2
j_call: TRBJ1-2
d_call: NA
cdr3_aa: CASSSTGDTQSYGYTF

v_call: TRBV20-1
j_call: TRBJ2-4
d_call: NA
cdr3_aa: CSASNRGTAKNIQYF

v_call: TRBV5-1
j_call: TRBJ2-7
d_call: NA
cdr3_aa: CASSLTPGSSYEQYF

v_call: TRBV6-1
j_call: TRBJ2-1
d_call: NA
cdr3_aa: CASSRASSYNEQFF

v_call: TRBV5-1
j_call: TRBJ2-1
d_call: TRBD2
cdr3_aa: CASSLRTSGRAYNEQFF

v_call: TRBV28
j_call: TRBJ1-2
d_call: TRBD1
cdr3_aa: CASSTTNDRVGGYTF

v_call: TRBV7-2
j_call: TRBJ1-2
d_call: TRBD1
cdr3_aa: CASSLQGQGLFGYTF

v_call: TRBV6-1
j_call: TRBJ2-3
d_call: TRBD2
cdr3_aa: CASSGRGTSGTDTQYF

v_call: TRBV12-3/TRBV12-4
j_call: TRBJ2-3
d_call: TRBD2
cdr3_aa: CASSLSPLAGASDTQYF

v_call: TRBV5-1
j_call: TRBJ2-2
d_call: NA
cdr3_aa: CASSLGFLGPNTGELFF

v_call: TRBV5-1
j_call: TRBJ1-4
d_call: NA
cdr3_aa: CASSLGQGGEKLFF

v_call: TRBV7-2
j_call: TRBJ2-7
d_call: NA
cdr3_aa: CASSLGVDPRTYEQYF

v_call: TRBV7-8
j_call: TRBJ1-1
d_call: TRBD1
cdr3_aa: CASSLAVPGQGNTEAFF

v_call: TRBV5-1
j_call: TRBJ2-3
d_call: TRBD2
cdr3_aa: CASSLVRLAADTQYF

v_call: TRBV3-1
j_call: TRBJ1-1
d_call: NA
cdr3_aa: CASSPFGGRRGNTEAFF

v_call: TRBV20-1
j_call: TRBJ2-5
d_call: TRBD2
cdr3_aa: CSARDRTSGAQAQYF

v_call: TRBV2
j_call: TRBJ1-2
d_call: NA
cdr3_aa: CASTYANYGYTF

v_call: TRBV20-1
j_call: TRBJ1-4
d_call: NA
cdr3_aa: CSARDPRSYGEKLFF

v_call: TRBV20-1
j_call: TRBJ1-2
d_call: TRBD1
cdr3_aa: CSARDRTGSDYGYTF

v_call: TRBV12-3/TRBV12-4
j_call: TRBJ2-3
d_call: NA
cdr3_aa: CASSFLSDGISTDTQYF

v_call: TRBV7-2
j_call: TRBJ1-4
d_call: NA
cdr3_aa: CASSSGLFATNEKLFF

v_call: TRBV20-1
j_call: TRBJ2-5
d_call: TRBD1
cdr3_aa: CSAPRTGKETQYF

v_call: TRBV3-1
j_call: TRBJ1-5
d_call: NA
cdr3_aa: CASSQYGQPQHF

v_call: TRBV12-3/TRBV12-4
j_call: TRBJ1-5
d_call: TRBD1
cdr3_aa: CASSLGVLGTGGLGFNQPQHF

v_call: TRBV10-3
j_call: TRBJ2-7
d_call: NA
cdr3_aa: CAISGGALSYEQYF

v_call: TRBV20-1
j_call: TRBJ1-1
d_call: TRBD1
cdr3_aa: CSALGQGGGGEAFF

v_call: TRBV27
j_call: TRBJ2-1
d_call: TRBD2
cdr3_aa: CASRREGHSNEQFF

v_call: TRBV10-3
j_call: TRBJ2-1
d_call: TRBD2
cdr3_aa: CAIRGLSGSLYNEQFF

v_call: TRBV10-3
j_call: TRBJ1-2
d_call: TRBD1
cdr3_aa: CAISLTGGDDGYTF

v_call: TRBV21-1
j_call: TRBJ1-6
d_call: NA
cdr3_aa: CASSKAGRDNYNSPLHF

v_call: TRBV3-1
j_call: TRBJ2-3
d_call: NA
cdr3_aa: CASSQWKSGGADTQYF

v_call: TRBV9
j_call: TRBJ1-1
d_call: NA
cdr3_aa: CASSVEQGRTEAFF

v_call: TRBV19
j_call: TRBJ2-1
d_call: NA
cdr3_aa: CASSPQLGGREQFF

v_call: TRBV20-1
j_call: TRBJ2-3
d_call: NA
cdr3_aa: CSARKGGNTDTQYF

v_call: TRBV20-1
j_call: TRBJ1-4
d_call: NA
cdr3_aa: CSAPVATNEKLFF

v_call: TRBV3-1
j_call: TRBJ1-2
d_call: NA
cdr3_aa: CASSPTGRYGYTF

v_call: TRBV15
j_call: TRBJ2-7
d_call: TRBD1
cdr3_aa: CATSSEPTGSYEQYF

v_call: TRBV12-3/TRBV12-4
j_call: TRBJ1-5
d_call: TRBD1
cdr3_aa: CASTWTGYSNQPQHF

v_call: TRBV11-1
j_call: TRBJ2-2
d_call: TRBD2
cdr3_aa: CASSFLLATGELFF

v_call: TRBV3-1
j_call: TRBJ1-1
d_call: TRBD1
cdr3_aa: CASSQERNGQGARDTEAFF

v_call: TRBV6-1
j_call: TRBJ2-2
d_call: NA
cdr3_aa: CASGSYTGELFF

v_call: TRBV7-9
j_call: TRBJ1-5
d_call: NA
cdr3_aa: CASSLALGGEGNQPQHF